This T cell receptor (beta chain) is drawn from a study of blood T cells in healthy people across ages. The authors ran a second PCR of about 6 to 11 cycles using a sample-barcoded 5' primer and a J-beta primer mix. TCRdb reanalysed the 5' RACE reads using MiXCR and keeps one entry per CDR3 protein. This sample carries 800,000 or so distinct CDR3 sequences, 62% of them seen once, and the ten largest clones take roughly a quarter. This CDR3 has 15 residues. The TCR comes from a man aged 25-45 years in good health. The sequencing input was blood. The rearrangement joins TRBV12-3 or TRBV12-4 to TRBJ2-7; D possibly corresponds to TRBD1 (5 bases). The J call may be incorrect, as the DNA end agrees better with TRBJ2-5. CDR3 sequence reads: CASSFSPAGQETQYF. The CDR3 region has the DNA TGTGCCAGCAGTTTCTCCCCGGCAGGGCAAGAGACCCAGTACTTC.